These 5 T cell receptor beta chains were sequenced from one sample in a study of shared clonotypes between healthy human individuals. Method: immunoSEQ multiplex PCR; TCRdb's copy keeps in-frame clones and lacks some. Of roughly 410,000 clones detected, 90% to 98% appear once; the ten largest clones hold more than 0.3%. The sample consisted of memory CD8+ T cells sorted from blood. Documented subset: CD45RO+ cells pooled with CCR7-negative TemRA cells. These receptors all stem from a man under 40 in good health.

V usage is TRBV6-5 and J usage is TRBJ1-3; D not certain. Germline V lookup: CDR1 MNHEY, CDR2 SVGAGI. The CDR3 spans 11 residues. The V and J ends lost 10 bases and 2 bases respectively, with 6 bases between them. This CDR3 is CATTAGNTIYF. The DNA for the CDR3 is TGTGCCACGACGGCTGGAAACACCATATATTTT.

This clone was observed once. Additional DNA sequences in this sample encode the identical CDR3. V gene TRBV5-1 combines with J gene TRBJ2-3, with 8 bases that match TRBD2. In germline, CDR1 is SGHRS, CDR2 YFSETQ. V lost 4 bases, J lost 0 bases, and 1 base stayed unmatched. CDR3 length: 14 residues. The CDR3 bases are TGCGCCAGCAGCGCGGGAGGCAGCACAGATACGCAGTATTTT. Translation: CASSAGGSTDTQYF.

The chain employs TRBV10-2 and TRBJ2-6; maybe TRBD2 (5 bases). V was trimmed by 6 bases and J by 4 bases, leaving 7 bases between them. CDR3 size: 13 residues. Germline V gene sequence: CDR1 WSHSY, CDR2 SAAADI. CDR3 in DNA: TGCGCCAGCAGAGGGAGAGGGGCCAACGTCCTGACTTTC. Its protein product is CASRGRGANVLTF.

The chain recombines TRBV2 with TRBJ2-1, with TRBD1 matching over 8 bases. Germline CDR1 reads SNHLY; CDR2 reads FYNNEI. V lost 6 bases to trimming and J lost 5 bases; unmatched junction nucleotides: 9. The CDR3 is 15 amino acids. CDR3 DNA sequence: TGTGCCAGCAGGGACAGGGTCCTACTTCACAATGAGCAGTTCTTC. As protein: CASRDRVLLHNEQFF.

The chain links TRBV4-2 to TRBJ2-2; no definite D call. Germline V CDR1 and CDR2: LGHNA, YNFKEQ. The CDR3 runs 19 residues. The V gene lost 4 bases and the J gene lost 2 bases, with 23 bases spanning the gap. For the CDR3, the DNA is TGTGCCAGCAGCCCTTATTCGCTAGGCTCTGACGATAACACCGGGGAGCTGTTTTTT. It codes for CASSPYSLGSDDNTGELFF.